This entry describes one T cell receptor beta chain. This specimen comes from a study of blood T cell repertoires in COVID-19. About the research overall: From T cells, B-cell-depleted T cells, or PBMCs came the material, which was cDNA or gDNA.

Repertoires were generated with immunoSEQ multiplex PCR, while TCRdb's copy carries only in-frame clones and drops some. Of 120,000 to 150,000 clones in the sample, 70% to 90% were seen once. Germline V gene lookup returns CDR1 SEHNR and CDR2 FQNEAQ (reference sequence). CDR3 length equals 15 residues. The V end was cut by 4 bases, the J end by 4 bases, with 16 bases between. The chain carries TRBV7-9 and TRBJ1-2; D perhaps matches TRBD1 (5 bases). This receptor was taken from a woman older than 75 with acute or convalescent COVID-19. The sequenced material came from peripheral blood. CDR3 DNA sequence: TGTGCCAGCAGCTCAGCGGGGGGACTTCTCTATGGCTACACCTTC. The encoded protein is CASSSAGGLLYGYTF.